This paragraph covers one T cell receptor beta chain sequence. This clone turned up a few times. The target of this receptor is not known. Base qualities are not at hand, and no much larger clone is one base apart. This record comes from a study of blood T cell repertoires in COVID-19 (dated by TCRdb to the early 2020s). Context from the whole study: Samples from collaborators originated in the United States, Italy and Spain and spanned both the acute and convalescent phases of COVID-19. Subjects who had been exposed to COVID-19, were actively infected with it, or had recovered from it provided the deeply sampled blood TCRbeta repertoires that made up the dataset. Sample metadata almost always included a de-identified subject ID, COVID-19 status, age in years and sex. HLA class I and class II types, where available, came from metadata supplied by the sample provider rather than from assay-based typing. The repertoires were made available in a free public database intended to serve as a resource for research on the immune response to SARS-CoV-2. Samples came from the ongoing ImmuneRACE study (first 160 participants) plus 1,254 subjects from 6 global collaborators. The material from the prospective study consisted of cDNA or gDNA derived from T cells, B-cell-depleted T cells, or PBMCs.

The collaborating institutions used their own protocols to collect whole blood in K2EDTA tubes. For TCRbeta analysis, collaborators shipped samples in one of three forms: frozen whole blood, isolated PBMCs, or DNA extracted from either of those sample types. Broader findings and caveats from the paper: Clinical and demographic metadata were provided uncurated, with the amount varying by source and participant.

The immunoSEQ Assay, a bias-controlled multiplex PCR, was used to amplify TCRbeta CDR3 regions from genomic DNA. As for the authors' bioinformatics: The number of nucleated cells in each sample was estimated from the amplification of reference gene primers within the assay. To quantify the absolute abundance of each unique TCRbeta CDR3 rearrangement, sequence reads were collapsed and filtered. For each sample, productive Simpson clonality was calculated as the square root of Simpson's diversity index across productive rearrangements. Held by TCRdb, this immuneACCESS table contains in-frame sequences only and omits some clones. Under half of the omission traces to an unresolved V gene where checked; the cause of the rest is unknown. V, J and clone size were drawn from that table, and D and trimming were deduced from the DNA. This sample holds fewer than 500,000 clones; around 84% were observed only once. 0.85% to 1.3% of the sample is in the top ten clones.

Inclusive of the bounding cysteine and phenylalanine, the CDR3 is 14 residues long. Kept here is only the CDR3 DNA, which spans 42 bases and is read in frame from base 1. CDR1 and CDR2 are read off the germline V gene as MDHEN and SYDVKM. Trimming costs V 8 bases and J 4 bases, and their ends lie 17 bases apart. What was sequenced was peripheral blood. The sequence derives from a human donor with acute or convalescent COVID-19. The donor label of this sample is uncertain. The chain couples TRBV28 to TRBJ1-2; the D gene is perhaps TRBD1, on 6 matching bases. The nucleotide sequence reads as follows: TGTGCCAGCTCCGAGACAGGCCCCCTCTATGGCTACACCTTC. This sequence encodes CASSETGPLYGYTF.